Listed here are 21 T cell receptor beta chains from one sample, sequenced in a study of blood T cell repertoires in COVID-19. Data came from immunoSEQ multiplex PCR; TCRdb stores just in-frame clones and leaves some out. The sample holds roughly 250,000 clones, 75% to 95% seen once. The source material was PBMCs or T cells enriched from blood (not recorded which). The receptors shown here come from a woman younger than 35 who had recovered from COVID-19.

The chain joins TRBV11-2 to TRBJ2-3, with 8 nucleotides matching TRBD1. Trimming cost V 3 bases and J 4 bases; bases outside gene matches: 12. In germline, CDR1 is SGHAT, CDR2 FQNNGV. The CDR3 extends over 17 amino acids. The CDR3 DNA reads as TGTGCCAGCAGCTTCCTCCAAGGACAGGGAGTCGCAGATACGCAGTATTTT. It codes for CASSFLQGQGVADTQYF.

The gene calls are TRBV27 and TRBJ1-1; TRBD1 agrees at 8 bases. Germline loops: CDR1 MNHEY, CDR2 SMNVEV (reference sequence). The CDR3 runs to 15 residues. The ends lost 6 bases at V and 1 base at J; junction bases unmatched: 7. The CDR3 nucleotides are TGTGCCAGCAGCTACAGGGGGTTAGGGAACACTGAAGCTTTCTTT. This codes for CASSYRGLGNTEAFF.

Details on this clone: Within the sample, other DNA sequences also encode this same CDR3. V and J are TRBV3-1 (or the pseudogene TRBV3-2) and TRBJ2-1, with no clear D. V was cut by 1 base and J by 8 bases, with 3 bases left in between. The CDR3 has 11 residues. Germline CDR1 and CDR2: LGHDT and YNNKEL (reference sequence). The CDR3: CASSQVDEQFF. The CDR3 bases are TGTGCCAGCAGCCAAGTAGATGAGCAGTTCTTC.

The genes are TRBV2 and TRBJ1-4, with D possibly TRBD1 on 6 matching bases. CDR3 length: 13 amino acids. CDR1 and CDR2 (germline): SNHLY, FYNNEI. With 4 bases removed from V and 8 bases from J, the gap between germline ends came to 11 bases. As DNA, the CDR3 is TGTGCCAGCAGTGGGGGGGGCTTGGAAAAACTGTTTTTT. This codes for CASSGGGLEKLFF.

The CDR3, as DNA: TGTGCCAGCAGTGTGGGGGGAGTGGGAGAGACCCAGTACTTC. Protein sequence: CASSVGGVGETQYF. The V gene is TRBV2, the J gene TRBJ2-5, with D tentatively TRBD2 (6 bases). The germline gives CDR1 SNHLY, CDR2 FYNNEI. V lost 4 bases, J lost 4 bases, and 13 bases lay in between. The CDR3 length is 14 residues.

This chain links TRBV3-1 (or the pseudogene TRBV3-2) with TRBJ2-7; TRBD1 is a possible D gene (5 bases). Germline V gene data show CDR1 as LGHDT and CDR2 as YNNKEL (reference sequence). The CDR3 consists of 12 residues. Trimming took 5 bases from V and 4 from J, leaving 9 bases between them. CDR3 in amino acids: CASSFDRYEQYF. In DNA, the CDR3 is TGTGCCAGCAGCTTTGACAGATACGAGCAGTACTTC.

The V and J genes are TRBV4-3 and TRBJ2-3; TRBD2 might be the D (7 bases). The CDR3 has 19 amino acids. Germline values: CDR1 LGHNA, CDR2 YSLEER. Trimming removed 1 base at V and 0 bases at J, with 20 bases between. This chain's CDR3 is CASSQGDIGAGRSTDTQYF. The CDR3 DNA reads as TGCGCCAGCAGCCAAGGGGACATTGGAGCGGGGAGAAGCACAGATACGCAGTATTTT.

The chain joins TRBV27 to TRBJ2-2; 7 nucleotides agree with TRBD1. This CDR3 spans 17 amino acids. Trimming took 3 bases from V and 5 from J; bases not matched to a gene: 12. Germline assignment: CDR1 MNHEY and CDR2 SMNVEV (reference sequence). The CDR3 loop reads CASSFPTGAGKTGELFF. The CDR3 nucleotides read TGTGCCAGCAGTTTCCCAACAGGGGCAGGAAAAACCGGGGAGCTGTTTTTT.

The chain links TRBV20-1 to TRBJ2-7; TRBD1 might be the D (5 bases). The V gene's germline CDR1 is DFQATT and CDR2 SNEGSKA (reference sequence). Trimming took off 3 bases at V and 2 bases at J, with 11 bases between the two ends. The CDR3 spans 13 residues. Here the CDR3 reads CSASTGLTYEQYF. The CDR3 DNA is TGCAGTGCTAGTACAGGCCTAACCTACGAGCAGTACTTC.

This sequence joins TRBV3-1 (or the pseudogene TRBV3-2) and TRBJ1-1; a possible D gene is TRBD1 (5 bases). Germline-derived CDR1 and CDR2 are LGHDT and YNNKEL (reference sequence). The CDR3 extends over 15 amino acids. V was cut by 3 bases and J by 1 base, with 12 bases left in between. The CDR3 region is CASSQRGGTNTEAFF. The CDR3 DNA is TGTGCCAGCAGCCAGCGGGGAGGGACGAACACTGAAGCTTTCTTT.

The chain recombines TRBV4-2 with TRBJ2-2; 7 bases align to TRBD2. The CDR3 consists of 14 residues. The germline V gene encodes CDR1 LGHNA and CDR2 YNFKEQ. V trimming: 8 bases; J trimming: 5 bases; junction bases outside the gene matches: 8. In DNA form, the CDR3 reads TGTGCCAGCGGTACTAGCGACAGAACCGGGGAGCTGTTTTTT. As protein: CASGTSDRTGELFF.

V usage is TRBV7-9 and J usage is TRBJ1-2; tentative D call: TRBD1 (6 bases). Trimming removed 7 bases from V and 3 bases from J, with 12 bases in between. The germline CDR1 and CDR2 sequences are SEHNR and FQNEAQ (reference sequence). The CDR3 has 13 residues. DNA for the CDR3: TGTGCCAGCACTGTTTCAGGGGACTATGGCTACACCTTC. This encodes CASTVSGDYGYTF.

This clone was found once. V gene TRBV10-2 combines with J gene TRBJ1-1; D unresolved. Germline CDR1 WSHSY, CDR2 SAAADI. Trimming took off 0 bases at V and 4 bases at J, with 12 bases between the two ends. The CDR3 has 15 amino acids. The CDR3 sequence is CASSESSFRGTEAFF. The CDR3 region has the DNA TGCGCCAGCAGTGAGTCTTCATTTAGAGGCACTGAAGCTTTCTTT.

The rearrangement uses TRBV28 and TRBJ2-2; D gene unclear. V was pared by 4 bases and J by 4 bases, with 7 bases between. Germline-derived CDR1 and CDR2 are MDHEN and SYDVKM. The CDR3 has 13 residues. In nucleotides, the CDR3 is TGTGCCAGCAGTTATCCGGGCACCGGGGAGCTGTTTTTT. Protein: CASSYPGTGELFF.

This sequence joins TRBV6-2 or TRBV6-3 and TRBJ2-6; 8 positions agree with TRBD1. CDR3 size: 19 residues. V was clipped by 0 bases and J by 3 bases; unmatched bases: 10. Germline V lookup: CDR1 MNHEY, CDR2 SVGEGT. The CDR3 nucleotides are TGTGCCAGCAGTTACTCGCTGGACAGGGAAGCCTTTGGGGCCAACGTCCTGACTTTC. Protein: CASSYSLDREAFGANVLTF.

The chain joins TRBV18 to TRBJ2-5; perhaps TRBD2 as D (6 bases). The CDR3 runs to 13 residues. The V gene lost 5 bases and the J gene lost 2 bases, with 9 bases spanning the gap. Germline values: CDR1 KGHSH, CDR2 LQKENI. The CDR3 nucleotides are TGTGCCAGCTCAACTGGAGGGCAAGAGACCCAGTACTTC. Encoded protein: CASSTGGQETQYF.

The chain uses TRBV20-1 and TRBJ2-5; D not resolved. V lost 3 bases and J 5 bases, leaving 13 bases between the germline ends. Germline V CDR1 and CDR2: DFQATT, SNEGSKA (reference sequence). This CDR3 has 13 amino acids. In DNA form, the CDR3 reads TGCAGTGCTAGTGCAGCGAGTAGGGAGACCCAGTACTTC. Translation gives CSASAASRETQYF.

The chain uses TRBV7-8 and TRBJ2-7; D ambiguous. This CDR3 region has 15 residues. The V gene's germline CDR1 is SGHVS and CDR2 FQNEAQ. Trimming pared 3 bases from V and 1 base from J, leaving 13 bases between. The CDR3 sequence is CASSLSSRMSYEQYF. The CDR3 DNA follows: TGTGCCAGCAGCTTGTCAAGCAGGATGTCCTACGAGCAGTACTTC.

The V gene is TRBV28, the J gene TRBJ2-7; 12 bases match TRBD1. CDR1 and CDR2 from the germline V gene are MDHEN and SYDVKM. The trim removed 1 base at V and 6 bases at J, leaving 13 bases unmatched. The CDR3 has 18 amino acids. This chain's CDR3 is CASSLYNWGTGGSSEQYF. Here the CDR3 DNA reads TGTGCCAGCAGTTTATATAATTGGGGGACAGGGGGCTCGAGCGAGCAGTACTTC. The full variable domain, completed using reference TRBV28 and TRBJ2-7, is DVKVTQSSRYLVKRTGEKVFLECVQDMDHENMFWYRQDPGLGLRLIYFSYDVKMKEKGDIPEGYSVSREKKERFSLILESASTNQTSMYLCASSLYNWGTGGSSEQYFGPGTRLTVT.

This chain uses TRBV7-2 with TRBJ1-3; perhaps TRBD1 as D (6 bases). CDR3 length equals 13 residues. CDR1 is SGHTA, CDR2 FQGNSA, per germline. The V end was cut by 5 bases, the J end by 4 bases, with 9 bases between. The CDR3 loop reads CASSGQSGNTIYF. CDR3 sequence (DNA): TGTGCCAGCAGCGGACAGTCAGGAAACACCATATATTTT.

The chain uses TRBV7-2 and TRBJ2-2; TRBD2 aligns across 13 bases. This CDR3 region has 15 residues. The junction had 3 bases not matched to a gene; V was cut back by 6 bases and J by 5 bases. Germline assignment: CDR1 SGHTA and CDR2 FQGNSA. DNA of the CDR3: TGTGCCAGCAGGAGGACTAGCGGGGGTACCGGGGAGCTGTTTTTT. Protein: CASRRTSGGTGELFF. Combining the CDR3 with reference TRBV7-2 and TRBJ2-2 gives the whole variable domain GAGVSQSPSNKVTEKGKDVELRCDPISGHTALYWYRQSLGQGLEFLIYFQGNSAPDKSGLPSDRFSAERTGGSVSTLTIQRTQQEDSAVYLCASRRTSGGTGELFFGEGSRLTVL.